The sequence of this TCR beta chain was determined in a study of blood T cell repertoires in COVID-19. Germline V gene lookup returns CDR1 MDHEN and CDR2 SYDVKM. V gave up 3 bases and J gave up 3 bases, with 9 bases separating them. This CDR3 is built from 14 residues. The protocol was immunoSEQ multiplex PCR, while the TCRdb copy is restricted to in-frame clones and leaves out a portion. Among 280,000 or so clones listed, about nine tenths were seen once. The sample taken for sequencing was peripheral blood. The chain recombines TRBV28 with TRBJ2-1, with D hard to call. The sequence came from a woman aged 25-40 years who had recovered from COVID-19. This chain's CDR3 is CASSLRPVYNEQFF. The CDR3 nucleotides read TGTGCCAGCAGTTTGAGGCCTGTCTACAATGAGCAGTTCTTC.